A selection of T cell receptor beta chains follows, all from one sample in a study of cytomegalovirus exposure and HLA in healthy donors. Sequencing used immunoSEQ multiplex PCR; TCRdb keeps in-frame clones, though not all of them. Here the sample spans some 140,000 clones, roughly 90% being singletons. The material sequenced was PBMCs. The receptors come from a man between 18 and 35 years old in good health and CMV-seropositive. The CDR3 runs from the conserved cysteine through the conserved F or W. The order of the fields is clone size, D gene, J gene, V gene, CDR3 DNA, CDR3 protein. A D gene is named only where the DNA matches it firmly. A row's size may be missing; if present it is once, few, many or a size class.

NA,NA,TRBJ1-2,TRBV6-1,TGTGCCAGCAGTGTGGGGGCTGTCGAGTATGGCTACACCTTC,CASSVGAVEYGYTF
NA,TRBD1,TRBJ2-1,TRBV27,TGTGCCAGGGTACAGGGGAACGAGGAATGCAATGAGCAGTTCTTC,CARVQGNEECNEQFF
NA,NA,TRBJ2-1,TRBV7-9,TGTGCCAGCAGACCTACTAGCATCGTCAATGAGCAGTTCTTC,CASRPTSIVNEQFF
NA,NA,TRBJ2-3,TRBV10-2,TGCGCCAGCACTGGAGTGGGTAGCACAGATACGCAGTATTTT,CASTGVGSTDTQYF
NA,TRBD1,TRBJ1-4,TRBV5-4,TGTGCCAGCAGCCAGCCGGGACAGGGGAATGAAAAACTGTTTTTT,CASSQPGQGNEKLFF
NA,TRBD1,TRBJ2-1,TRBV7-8,TGTGCCAGCAGCTCCGGACAGGGTTTGGAGTTCTTC,CASSSGQGLEFF
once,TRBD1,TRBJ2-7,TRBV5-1,TGCGCCAGCAGCTTGGAACAGGGGGCGTTCGAGCAGTACTTC,CASSLEQGAFEQYF
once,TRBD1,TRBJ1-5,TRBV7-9,TGTGCCAGCTCACGGGGGACAGGGAGCAATCAGCCCCAGCATTTT,CASSRGTGSNQPQHF
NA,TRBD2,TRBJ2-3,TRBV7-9,TGTGCCAGCAGCTTTCGACTAGCGGGGGCCGAGAGGGATACGCAGTATTTT,CASSFRLAGAERDTQYF
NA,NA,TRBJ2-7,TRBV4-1,TGCGCCAGCAGCCAAGGGCCCGGAGGAGCGGTCTACGAGCAGTACTTC,CASSQGPGGAVYEQYF
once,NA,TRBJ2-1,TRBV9,TGTGCCAGCACTCCCCCCGGCCTAAGAGGAAATGAGCAGTTCTTC,CASTPPGLRGNEQFF
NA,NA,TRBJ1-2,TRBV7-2,TGTGCCAGCAGCCCCTCCCTCCTAGGACAGATCTATGGCTACACCTTC,CASSPSLLGQIYGYTF
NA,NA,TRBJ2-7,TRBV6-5,TGTGCCAGCAGTCCGACTACCCCTCGGTACGAGCAGTACTTC,CASSPTTPRYEQYF
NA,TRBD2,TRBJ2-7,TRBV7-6,TGTGCCAGCAGCTCTAATGCCTTCGGGGGGGGCTCCTACGAGCAGTACTTC,CASSSNAFGGGSYEQYF
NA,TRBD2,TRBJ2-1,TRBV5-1,TGCGCCAGCAGCTCCACTACCGGGACTAGGACGGTCAATGAGCAGTTCTTC,CASSSTTGTRTVNEQFF
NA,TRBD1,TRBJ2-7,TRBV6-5,TGTGCCAGCAGTGCCCGACAGGGTGTAAGCTACGAGCAGTACTTC,CASSARQGVSYEQYF
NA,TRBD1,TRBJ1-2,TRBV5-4,TGTGCCAGCAGCCCCATGCAGGGGGACTATGGCTACACCTTC,CASSPMQGDYGYTF
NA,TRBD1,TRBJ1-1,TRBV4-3,TGCGCCAGCAGCCAGGAAACAGGGGGCAAGAGAGCTTTCTTT,CASSQETGGKRAFF
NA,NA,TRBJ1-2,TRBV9,TGTGCCAGCAGCGTAGGGGGAGGGAGAAGCGGCTACACCTTC,CASSVGGGRSGYTF
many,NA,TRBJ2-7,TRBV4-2,TGTGCCAGCAGCCAAGACGCGGGACAGTTATACGAGCAGTACTTC,CASSQDAGQLYEQYF
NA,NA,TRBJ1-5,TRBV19,TGTGCCAGTAGTATAACCCCGATAGGCAATCAGCCCCAGCATTTT,CASSITPIGNQPQHF
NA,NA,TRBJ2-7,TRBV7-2,TGTGCCAGCAGCGGGAGGGGGACTGGGGGCAGGCACGAGCAGTACTTC,CASSGRGTGGRHEQYF
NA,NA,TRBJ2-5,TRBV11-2,TGTGCCAGCAGCTTGGGACTTAAAGAGACCCAGTACTTC,CASSLGLKETQYF
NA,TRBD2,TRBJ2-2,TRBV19,TGTGCCAGTAGTATCGCCCAGCCTTGGGAGCGGGAGACCGGGGAGCTGTTTTTT,CASSIAQPWERETGELFF
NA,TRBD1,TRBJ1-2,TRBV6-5,TGTGCCAGCAGTTTCATACGACAGGGGGAGATGGGCTACACCTTC,CASSFIRQGEMGYTF
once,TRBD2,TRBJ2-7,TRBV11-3,TGTGCCAGCAGCCGAGCGGGAGATCGCGACGAGCAGTACTTC,CASSRAGDRDEQYF
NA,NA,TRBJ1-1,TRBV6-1,TGTGCCAGCAGTGGGGGGACTAGGACTGAAGCTTTCTTT,CASSGGTRTEAFF